Given below is one TCR beta chain in context. The CDR3 extends over 16 amino acids. V was shortened by 4 bases and J by 0 bases, with 15 bases between the two germline ends. CDR1 and CDR2 (germline): MNHEY, SVGAGI. This specimen belongs to a study of blood T cell repertoires in COVID-19. Sequencing was performed with immunoSEQ multiplex PCR; in TCRdb, only in-frame clones are kept and a portion is missing. The table shows around 290,000 clones, with 70% to 90% occurring only once. This rearrangement joins TRBV6-5 to TRBJ1-1; perhaps TRBD1 as D (6 bases). The sequenced material came from PBMCs or T cells enriched from blood (not recorded which). The TCR comes from a woman in her thirties who had recovered from COVID-19. The chain's CDR3 is CASSWGQAVLNTEAFF. In DNA, the CDR3 is TGTGCCAGCAGTTGGGGGCAGGCTGTCTTGAACACTGAAGCTTTCTTT.